The TCR beta chain described here comes from a study of CD8 T cells in Susac syndrome. The germline V gene has CDR1 SGHVS and CDR2 FQNEAQ. Germline trimming cut 5 bases from V and 7 bases from J; bases unmatched to any gene: 4. The CDR3 totals 13 residues. As controls, healthy donors matched for age and sex were used. TEMRA cells were FACS-enriched and CD8+ and CD4+ T cells negatively isolated. This clonotype was seen once. About 0.5 to 1 ug RNA was reverse transcribed with random hexamers. TCR beta CDR3 was amplified by immunoSEQ multiplex PCR. This amplification extended across 54 Vbeta and 13 Jbeta segments. From the immunoSEQ multiplex PCR reads, TCRdb called clonotypes with MiXCR, one entry per CDR3 protein. The sample contains some 47,000 distinct CDR3 sequences, nearly 95% of which appear only once.

The sample comprised CD8+ T cells from PBMCs. This sequence was found in a human donor in good health. The V and J genes are TRBV7-8 and TRBJ2-1; 8 bases line up with TRBD2. The CDR3 nucleotides read TGTGCCAGCAGCATGGCGGGAGGTAATGAGCAGTTCTTC. Translated: CASSMAGGNEQFF.